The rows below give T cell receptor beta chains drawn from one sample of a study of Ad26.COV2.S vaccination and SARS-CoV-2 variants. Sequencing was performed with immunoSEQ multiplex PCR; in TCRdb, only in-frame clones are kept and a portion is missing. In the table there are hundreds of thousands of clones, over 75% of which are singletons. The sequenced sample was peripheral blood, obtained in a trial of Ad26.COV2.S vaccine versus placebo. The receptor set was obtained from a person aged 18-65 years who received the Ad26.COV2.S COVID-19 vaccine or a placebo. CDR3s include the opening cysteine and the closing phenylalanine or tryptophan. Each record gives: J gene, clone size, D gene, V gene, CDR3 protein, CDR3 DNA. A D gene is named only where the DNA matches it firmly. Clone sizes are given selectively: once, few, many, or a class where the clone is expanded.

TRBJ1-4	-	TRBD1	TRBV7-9	CASSFGTGANEKLFF	TGTGCCAGCAGCTTCGGGACAGGGGCTAATGAAAAACTGTTTTTT
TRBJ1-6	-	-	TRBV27	CASTDLGSYNSPLHF	TGTGCCAGCACCGACCTAGGCTCCTATAATTCACCCCTCCACTTT
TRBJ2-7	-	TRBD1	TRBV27	CASSLVVTGYGQYF	TGTGCCAGCAGTTTGGTCGTGACAGGGTACGGGCAGTACTTC
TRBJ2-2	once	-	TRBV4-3	CASSQEAGDLDTGELFF	TGCGCCAGCAGCCAAGAAGCCGGGGACCTAGACACCGGGGAGCTGTTTTTT
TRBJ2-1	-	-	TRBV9	CASSPRDWIYNEQFF	TGTGCCAGCAGCCCCCGGGACTGGATCTACAATGAGCAGTTCTTC
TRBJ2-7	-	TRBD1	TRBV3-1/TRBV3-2	CASSQTGEIYEQYF	TGTGCCAGCAGCCAAACAGGGGAGATCTACGAGCAGTACTTC
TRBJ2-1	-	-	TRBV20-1	CSARMYNEQFF	TGCAGTGCTAGGATGTACAATGAGCAGTTCTTC
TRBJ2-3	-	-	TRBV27	CASSYADTQYF	TGTGCCAGCAGTTACGCAGATACGCAGTATTTT
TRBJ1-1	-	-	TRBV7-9	CASSSPSQVHSNTEAFF	TGTGCCAGCAGCTCACCCTCTCAAGTCCATAGCAACACTGAAGCTTTCTTT
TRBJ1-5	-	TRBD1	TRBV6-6	CASSYSGQGPNQPQHF	TGTGCCAGCAGTTACTCTGGACAGGGGCCCAATCAGCCCCAGCATTTT
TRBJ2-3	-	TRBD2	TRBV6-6	CASTELAAGGQDTQYF	TGTGCCAGCACTGAGTTAGCAGCGGGGGGCCAAGATACGCAGTATTTT
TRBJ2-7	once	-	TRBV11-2	CASSLVGGDYEQYF	TGTGCCAGCAGCTTGGTAGGGGGAGACTACGAGCAGTACTTC
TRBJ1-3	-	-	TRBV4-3	CASSHTTGSGNTIYF	TGCGCCAGCAGCCACACAACAGGGTCGGGAAACACCATATATTTT
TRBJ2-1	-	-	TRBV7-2	CASSPSTGYNEQFF	TGTGCCAGCAGCCCTAGCACGGGGTACAATGAGCAGTTCTTC
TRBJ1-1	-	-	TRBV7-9	CASSLGAGNTEAFF	TGTGCCAGCAGCTTAGGGGCCGGGAACACTGAAGCTTTCTTT
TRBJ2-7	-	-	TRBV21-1	CASKLLDEQYF	TGTGCCAGCAAGCTCTTGGACGAGCAGTACTTC
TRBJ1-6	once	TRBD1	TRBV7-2	CASSHRVGDRVAGYSPLHF	TGTGCCAGCAGCCACAGGGTGGGGGACAGAGTGGCGGGGTATTCACCCCTCCACTTT
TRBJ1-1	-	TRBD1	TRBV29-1	CSVEDRVAFF	TGCAGCGTTGAGGACAGGGTGGCTTTCTTT
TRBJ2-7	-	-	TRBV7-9	CASSRGGTSGYEQYF	TGTGCCAGCAGCCGCGGAGGGACATCGGGGTACGAGCAGTACTTC
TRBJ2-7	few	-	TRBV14	CASSLGGAHSYEQYF	TGTGCCAGCAGCTTAGGTGGGGCCCACTCCTACGAGCAGTACTTC
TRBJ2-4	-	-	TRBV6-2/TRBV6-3	CASSYASGEVQYF	TGTGCCAGCAGTTACGCTTCAGGGGAGGTTCAGTACTTC
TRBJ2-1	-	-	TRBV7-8	CASSPGGQSYNEQFF	TGTGCCAGCAGCCCGGGGGGACAGTCCTACAATGAGCAGTTCTTC
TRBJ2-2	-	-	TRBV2	CASTVDGAHTGELFF	TGTGCCAGCACGGTCGATGGGGCGCACACCGGGGAGCTGTTTTTT
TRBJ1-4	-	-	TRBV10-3	CAISEGPPGDEKLFF	TGTGCCATCAGTGAGGGGCCCCCCGGGGATGAAAAACTGTTTTTT
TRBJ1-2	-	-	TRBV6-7	CASSPRTHYGYTF	TGTGCCAGCAGCCCCCGGACTCACTATGGCTACACCTTC
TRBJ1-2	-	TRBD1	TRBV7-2	CASGQGATANYGYTF	TGTGCCTCGGGACAGGGGGCGACGGCTAACTATGGCTACACCTTC
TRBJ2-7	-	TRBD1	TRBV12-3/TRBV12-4	CASSTGAYEQYF	TGTGCCAGCAGCACAGGGGCCTACGAGCAGTACTTC
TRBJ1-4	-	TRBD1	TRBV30	CAWSLTGTGSEKLFF	TGTGCCTGGAGTCTAACCGGGACAGGATCTGAAAAACTGTTTTTT
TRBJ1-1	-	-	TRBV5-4	CASSLAGSAEAFF	TGTGCCAGCAGCTTGGCCGGATCGGCTGAAGCTTTCTTT
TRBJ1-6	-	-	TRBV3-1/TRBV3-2	CASSQVGGGDSPLHF	TGTGCCAGCAGCCAAGTGGGGGGGGGCGATTCACCCCTCCACTTT
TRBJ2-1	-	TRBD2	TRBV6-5	CASSLRGGQNEQFF	TGTGCCAGCAGCCTCCGGGGAGGGCAGAATGAGCAGTTCTTC